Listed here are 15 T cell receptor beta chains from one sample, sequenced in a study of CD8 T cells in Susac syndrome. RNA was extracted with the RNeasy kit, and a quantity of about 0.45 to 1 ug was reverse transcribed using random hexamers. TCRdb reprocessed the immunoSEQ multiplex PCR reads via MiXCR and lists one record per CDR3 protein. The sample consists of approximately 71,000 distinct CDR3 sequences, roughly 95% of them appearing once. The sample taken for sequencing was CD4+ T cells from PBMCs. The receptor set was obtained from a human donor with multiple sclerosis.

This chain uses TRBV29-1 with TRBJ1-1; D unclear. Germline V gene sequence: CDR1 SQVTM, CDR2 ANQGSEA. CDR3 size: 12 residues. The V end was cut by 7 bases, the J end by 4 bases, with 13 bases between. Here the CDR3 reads CSGLRGPTEAFF. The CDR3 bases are TGCAGCGGCCTACGAGGGCCCACTGAAGCTTTCTTT.

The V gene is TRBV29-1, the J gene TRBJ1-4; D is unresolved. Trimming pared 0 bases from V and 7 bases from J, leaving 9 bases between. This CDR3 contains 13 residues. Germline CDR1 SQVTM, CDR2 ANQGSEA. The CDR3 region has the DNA TGCAGCGTTGAAGAGCCTCGCGGTGAAAAACTGTTTTTT. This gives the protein CSVEEPRGEKLFF.

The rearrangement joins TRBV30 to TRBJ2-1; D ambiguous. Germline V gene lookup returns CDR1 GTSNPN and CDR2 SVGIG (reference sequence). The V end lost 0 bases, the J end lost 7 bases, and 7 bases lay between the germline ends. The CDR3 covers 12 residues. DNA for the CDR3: TGTGCCTGGAGTGTATCGAGGAATGAGCAGTTCTTC. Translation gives CAWSVSRNEQFF.

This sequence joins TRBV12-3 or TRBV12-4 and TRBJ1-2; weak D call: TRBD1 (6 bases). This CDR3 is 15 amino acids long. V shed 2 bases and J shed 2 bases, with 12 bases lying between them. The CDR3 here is CASSLKGEANYGYTF. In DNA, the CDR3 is TGTGCCAGCAGTTTAAAGGGGGAGGCAAACTATGGCTACACCTTC.

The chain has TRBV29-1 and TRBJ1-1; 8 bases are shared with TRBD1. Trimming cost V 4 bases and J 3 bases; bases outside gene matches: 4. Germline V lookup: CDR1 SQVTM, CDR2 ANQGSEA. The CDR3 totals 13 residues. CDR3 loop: CSVAQGGDTEAFF. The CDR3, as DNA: TGCAGCGTTGCACAGGGGGGAGACACTGAAGCTTTCTTT.

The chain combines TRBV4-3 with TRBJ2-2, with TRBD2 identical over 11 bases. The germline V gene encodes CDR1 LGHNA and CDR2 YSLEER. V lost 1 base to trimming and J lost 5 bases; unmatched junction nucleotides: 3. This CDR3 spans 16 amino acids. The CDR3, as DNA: TGCGCCAGCAGCCAAGTCCTAGCGGGGGGAACCGGGGAGCTGTTTTTT. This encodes CASSQVLAGGTGELFF.

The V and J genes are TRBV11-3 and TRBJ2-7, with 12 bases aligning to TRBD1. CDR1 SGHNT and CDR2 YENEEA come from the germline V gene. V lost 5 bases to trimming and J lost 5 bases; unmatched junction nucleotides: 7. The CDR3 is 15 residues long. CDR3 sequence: CASSKPGTGGDEQYF. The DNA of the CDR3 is TGTGCCAGCAGCAAGCCAGGGACAGGGGGCGACGAGCAGTACTTC.

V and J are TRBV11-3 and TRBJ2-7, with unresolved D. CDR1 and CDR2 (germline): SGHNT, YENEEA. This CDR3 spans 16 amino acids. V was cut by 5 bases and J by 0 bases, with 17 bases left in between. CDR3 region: CASSTGRFRISYEQYF. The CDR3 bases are TGTGCCAGCAGCACGGGCCGATTCCGCATCTCCTACGAGCAGTACTTC.

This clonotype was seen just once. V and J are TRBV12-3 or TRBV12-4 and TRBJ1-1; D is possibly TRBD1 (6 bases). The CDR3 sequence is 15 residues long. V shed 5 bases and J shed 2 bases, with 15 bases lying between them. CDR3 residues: CASSPPSGTNTEAFF. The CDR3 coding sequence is TGTGCCAGCAGTCCACCCTCCGGGACAAACACTGAAGCTTTCTTT.

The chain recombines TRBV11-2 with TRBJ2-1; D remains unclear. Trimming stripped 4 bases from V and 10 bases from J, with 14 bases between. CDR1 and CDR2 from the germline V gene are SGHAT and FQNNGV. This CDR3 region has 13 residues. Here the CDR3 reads CASSYQQGWEQFF. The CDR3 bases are TGTGCCAGCAGCTACCAGCAAGGATGGGAGCAGTTCTTC.

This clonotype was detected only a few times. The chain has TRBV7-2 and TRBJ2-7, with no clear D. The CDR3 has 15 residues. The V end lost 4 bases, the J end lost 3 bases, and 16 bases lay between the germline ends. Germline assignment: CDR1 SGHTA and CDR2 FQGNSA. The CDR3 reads CASSSHWGISYEQYF. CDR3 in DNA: TGTGCCAGCAGCTCCCACTGGGGAATTAGCTACGAGCAGTACTTC.

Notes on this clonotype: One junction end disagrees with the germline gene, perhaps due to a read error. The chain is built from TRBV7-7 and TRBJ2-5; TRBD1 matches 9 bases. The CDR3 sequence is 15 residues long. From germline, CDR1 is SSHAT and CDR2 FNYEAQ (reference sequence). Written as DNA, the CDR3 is TGTGCTAGCAGCTCGGGGACAGGGTTTCGGGAGACCCAGTACTTC. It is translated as CASSSGTGFRETQYF.

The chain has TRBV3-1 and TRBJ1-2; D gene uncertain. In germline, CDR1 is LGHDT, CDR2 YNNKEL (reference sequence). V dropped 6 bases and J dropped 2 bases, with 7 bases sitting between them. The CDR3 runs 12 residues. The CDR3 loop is CASRTQNYGYTF. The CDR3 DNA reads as TGTGCCAGCAGAACACAAAACTATGGCTACACCTTC.

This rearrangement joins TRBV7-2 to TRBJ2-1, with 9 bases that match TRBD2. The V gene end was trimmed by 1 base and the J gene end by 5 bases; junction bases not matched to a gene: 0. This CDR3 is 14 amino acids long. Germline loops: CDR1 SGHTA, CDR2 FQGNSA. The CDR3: CASSLERGDNEQFF. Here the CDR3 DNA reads TGTGCCAGCAGCTTAGAGCGGGGGGACAATGAGCAGTTCTTC.

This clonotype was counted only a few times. The CDR3 DNA reads as TGTGCCAGCAGACTTACAGCGGGAGAGACCCAGTACTTC. It is translated as CASRLTAGETQYF. V usage is TRBV6-5 and J usage is TRBJ2-5, with D tentatively TRBD2 (6 bases). Deletions cut 6 bases from V and 4 bases from J, with 12 bases between. The CDR3 length is 13 residues. Germline V CDR1 and CDR2: MNHEY, SVGAGI.